The 18 T cell receptor beta chains below were found in one sample sequenced in a study of post-analysis software for immune sequencing data. General study points: The five TRBV segments detected at higher frequency in patients than in controls included TRBV5-6, TRBV5-1 and TRBV20-1.

Unique molecular identifiers had been added to the TCR beta cDNA libraries. Each CDR3 protein gets one entry after TCRdb re-called the PCR reads with MiXCR. The sample lists about 810,000 distinct CDR3 sequences; under 70% were seen once. These receptors' antigens are unknown. The sequencing sample was made of blood. These TCRs come from a girl between 10 and 17 years old with multiple sclerosis.

This clonotype was counted a single time. This chain uses TRBV7-2 with TRBJ2-7; the D is unclear. Per germline, CDR1 SGHTA and CDR2 FQGNSA. This CDR3 contains 13 residues. V lost 2 bases and J lost 6, with 11 bases in between. DNA for the CDR3: TGTGCCAGCAGCTTATATGTGTTCGGCGAGCAGTACTTC. Protein: CASSLYVFGEQYF.

The chain employs TRBV7-3 and TRBJ2-1; D gene unclear. CDR1 is SGHTA, CDR2 FQGTGA, per germline. V was trimmed by 5 bases and J by 6 bases, leaving 8 bases between them. CDR3 length equals 12 residues. CDR3 amino acids: CASSLPPNEQFF. The CDR3 bases are TGTGCCAGCAGCCTCCCCCCCAATGAGCAGTTCTTC.

The genes are TRBV6-1 and TRBJ2-1; 9 bases agree with TRBD1. Germline CDR1 reads MNHNS; CDR2 reads SASEGT. The CDR3 runs 15 residues. Germline trimming cut 2 bases from V and 4 bases from J; bases unmatched to any gene: 3. In nucleotides, the CDR3 is TGTGCCAGCAGTGAATGGGGACAGGGATACAATGAGCAGTTCTTC. Translating gives CASSEWGQGYNEQFF.

This clonotype was seen a few times. This rearrangement joins TRBV6-6 to TRBJ2-7; TRBD2 agrees at 7 bases. The CDR3 sequence is 16 residues long. V trimming: 0 bases; J trimming: 4 bases; junction bases outside the gene matches: 9. Germline lookup yields CDR1 MNHNY and CDR2 SVGAGI (reference sequence). Here the CDR3 DNA reads TGTGCCAGCAGTTACTCGGATCCTGGCGGGAGTTACGAGCAGTACTTC. It translates to CASSYSDPGGSYEQYF.

This clonotype was counted between two and nine times. Because the CDR3's place on the DNA is in doubt, the DNA is left out and the CDR3 is given as listed by TCRdb. V gene TRBV20-1 combines with J gene TRBJ2-7; the table's TRBD1 call for D was not verified on the DNA. The CDR3 contains 23 residues when both ends are counted. CDR1 DFQATT and CDR2 SNEGSKA come from the germline V gene (reference sequence). The chain's CDR3 is CSARRGQGQRDPVLRAQGKVQYF.

The chain is built from TRBV10-3 and TRBJ2-7; D is uncertain. Looked up from germline, CDR1 is ENHRY and CDR2 is SYGVKD. The CDR3 is 11 amino acids. V was clipped by 6 bases and J by 2 bases, with 5 bases between them. The DNA for the CDR3 is TGTGCCATCAGGCAGACCTACGAGCAGTACTTC. Its translation: CAIRQTYEQYF.

The gene calls are TRBV5-1 and TRBJ2-7; unclear D gene. CDR1 SGHRS and CDR2 YFSETQ come from the germline V gene. V shed 3 bases and J shed 2 bases, with 12 bases lying between them. CDR3 length equals 14 residues. CDR3 nucleotide sequence: TGCGCCAGCAGCTGGTCTCCGGCTACCTACGAGCAGTACTTC. This codes for CASSWSPATYEQYF.

With respect to this clonotype: Relative to the germline gene, one junction end is altered; a read error may explain this. The genes are TRBV7-9 and TRBJ2-7; 8 bases match TRBD2. Germline CDR1 is SEHNR and CDR2 is FQNEAQ (reference sequence). The CDR3 runs to 14 residues. CDR3 nucleotide sequence: TGTGCCAGCAGTTTAGCGGGGTTCTCCTACGAGCAGTACTTC. Protein: CASSLAGFSYEQYF.

The chain carries TRBV20-1 and TRBJ2-3; unclear D gene. The V end was cut by 8 bases, the J end by 5 bases, with 14 bases between. Germline V lookup: CDR1 DFQATT, CDR2 SNEGSKA (reference sequence). This CDR3 contains 12 residues. The CDR3 DNA follows: TGCAGTCTCGGCGGTCCGGGAGATACGCAGTATTTT. Translating it yields CSLGGPGDTQYF.

This clonotype occurred a few times. The chain links TRBV15 to TRBJ2-1, with a possible D match to TRBD2 (6 bases). Germline V gene sequence: CDR1 LNHNV, CDR2 YYDKDF (reference sequence). V lost 6 bases, J lost 1 base, and 10 bases lay in between. This CDR3 region has 14 residues. The CDR3 reads CATRGSGSYNEQFF. CDR3 sequence (DNA): TGTGCCACCAGGGGTAGCGGTTCCTACAATGAGCAGTTCTTC.

The J gene is TRBJ2-1, the V gene TRBV12-3 or TRBV12-4; D remains ambiguous. The V gene lost 3 bases and the J gene lost 7 bases, with 13 bases spanning the gap. This CDR3 spans 14 amino acids. This CDR3 reads CASSFNGFSNEQFF. The CDR3 DNA reads TGTGCCAGCAGTTTTAATGGGTTCTCAAATGAGCAGTTCTTC.

DNA for the CDR3: TGTGCCAGCAGCTTAGCTCCCAGCGGGGGGGGTGATACGCAGTATTTT. It translates to CASSLAPSGGGDTQYF. V is TRBV11-2 and J is TRBJ2-3; TRBD2 aligns across 10 bases. The V segment lost 1 base and the J segment 6 bases; nucleotides outside the gene matches: 7. Germline-derived CDR1 and CDR2 are SGHAT and FQNNGV. The CDR3 has 16 amino acids.

This chain joins TRBV29-1 and TRBJ2-7; TRBD1 might be the D (5 bases). The CDR3 covers 14 residues. V lost 5 bases to trimming and J lost 2 bases, with 16 bases between them. Germline lookup yields CDR1 SQVTM and CDR2 ANQGSEA. Here the CDR3 reads CSVSPGPQPYEQYF. DNA of the CDR3: TGCAGCGTTTCCCCAGGGCCACAGCCCTACGAGCAGTACTTC.

The CDR3 here is CASSSDEGSGYTF. The CDR3 DNA reads as TGTGCCAGCAGTTCCGACGAGGGTAGCGGCTACACCTTC. The V and J genes are TRBV7-9 and TRBJ1-2; D is uncertain. V was trimmed by 6 bases and J by 8 bases, leaving 16 bases between them. The CDR3 has 13 amino acids. Germline V gene data show CDR1 as SEHNR and CDR2 as FQNEAQ (reference sequence).

This chain joins TRBV5-5 and TRBJ2-3; tentatively, D is TRBD2 (6 bases). CDR1 and CDR2 from the germline V gene are SGHKS and YYEKEE (reference sequence). Trimming left V 0 bases short and J 2 bases short, with 19 bases between. This CDR3 spans 18 amino acids. The CDR3 protein is CASSLDPPAGISTDTQYF. The CDR3 coding sequence is TGTGCCAGCAGCTTGGACCCGCCAGCGGGCATTTCCACAGATACGCAGTATTTT.

There are a few counts of this clonotype. The chain's CDR3 is CASSLSSGSRSYEQYF. The CDR3 region has the DNA TGTGCCAGCAGCCTATCTAGCGGGAGTCGCTCCTACGAGCAGTACTTC. This chain joins TRBV7-3 and TRBJ2-7; 10 bases match TRBD2. CDR1 is SGHTA and CDR2 is FQGTGA in the germline V gene. Losses at the gene ends were 5 bases for V and 0 bases for J; bases not matched to a gene: 7. There are 16 residues in the CDR3.

The J gene is TRBJ2-7, the V gene TRBV25-1; TRBD1 is a possible D gene (6 bases). CDR3 length equals 13 residues. The V gene lost 4 bases and the J gene lost 9 bases, with 16 bases spanning the gap. Germline V gives CDR1 MGHDK, CDR2 SYGVNS. The chain's CDR3 is CASSGGTGRLQYF. For the CDR3, the DNA is TGTGCCAGCAGTGGGGGCACAGGGCGACTGCAGTACTTC.

The CDR3 protein is CSARVEGRETQYF. Here the CDR3 DNA reads TGCAGTGCTAGAGTAGAGGGAAGGGAGACCCAGTACTTC. This chain connects TRBV20-1 to TRBJ2-5, with D tentatively TRBD2 (5 bases). In germline, CDR1 is DFQATT, CDR2 SNEGSKA (reference sequence). The CDR3 is 13 amino acids. Deletions cut 1 base from V and 5 bases from J, with 11 bases between.